The present T cell receptor (beta chain) was sequenced within a study of blood T cells in healthy people across ages. The authors ran a second PCR of roughly 6 to 12 cycles using a sample-barcoded 5' primer and a J-beta primer mix. Each of the samples gave a minimum of 2.5 million paired-end reads that contained CDR3. TCRdb called the 5' RACE reads again in MiXCR, with one record for every CDR3 protein. This sample carries some 930,000 distinct CDR3 sequences, about 29% of them seen once, and the ten largest clones take approximately 10%. Separately, the same data were catalogued under a study of T cells of mothers and their children. That work adds: A few healthy Caucasian mothers and their six children were the donors. An overlap that was slightly higher, though non-significant, was seen in related mother-child pairs versus unrelated pairs. At a sensitivity of about 100 clones per million clonotypes, no persistent microchimeric T cell clones appeared.

Source material: blood. This TCR came from a woman in her thirties or forties in good health.

The CDR3 region is CASSLGGDVSLWGYTF. The CDR3 DNA follows: TGCGCCAGCAGCCTCGGGGGGGACGTTAGTCTTTGGGGCTACACCTTC. The V gene is TRBV5-1, the J gene TRBJ1-2; D perhaps matches TRBD1 (5 bases). Germline V gene data show CDR1 as SGHRS and CDR2 as YFSETQ. V was pared by 4 bases and J by 8 bases, with 24 bases between. This CDR3 contains 16 residues.